A single sample gave rise to the 5 T cell receptor beta chains below, sequenced in a study of beta chain features in type 1 diabetes. Reverse transcribing all isolated RNA meant expressed TCRB transcripts were sequenced. The method was immunoSEQ multiplex PCR; TCRdb's version includes in-frame clones alone and lacks a portion of them. This repertoire shows around 300,000 clones, 8% to 13% found once; its top ten account for under 0.02%. Sequenced: naive CD4+ T cells from blood. The receptor set was obtained from a woman in her 30s in good health.

V usage is TRBV7-9 and J usage is TRBJ2-1; TRBD1 is a possible D gene (5 bases). V was pared by 2 bases and J by 5 bases, with 13 bases between. The germline V gene has CDR1 SEHNR and CDR2 FQNEAQ (reference sequence). This CDR3 contains 15 residues. The DNA of the CDR3 is TGTGCCAGCAGCTTATTCGTCCAGGGCAACAATGAGCAGTTCTTC. It encodes CASSLFVQGNNEQFF.

The chain is built from TRBV4-3 and TRBJ2-7; D gene ambiguous. V gave up 3 bases and J gave up 0 bases, with 12 bases separating them. CDR3 size: 15 residues. Looked up from germline, CDR1 is LGHNA and CDR2 is YSLEER. CDR3 DNA: TGCGCCAGCAGCCAGAGAGCCGGGTACTCCTACGAGCAGTACTTC. Its translation: CASSQRAGYSYEQYF.

This clone has more than one count but fewer than ten. CDR3 nucleotides: TGTGCCAGCAGCTCTCGACTGACAGGGATTCCAGGGGAGCTGTTTTTT. Its translation is CASSSRLTGIPGELFF. This sequence joins TRBV7-2 and TRBJ2-2, with 7 bases matching TRBD1. Germline values: CDR1 SGHTA, CDR2 FQGNSA. The ends lost 4 bases at V and 8 bases at J; junction bases unmatched: 13. The CDR3 contains 16 residues. The entire variable domain, with the rest obtained from reference TRBV7-2 and TRBJ2-2, is as follows: GAGVSQSPSNKVTEKGKDVELRCDPISGHTALYWYRQSLGQGLEFLIYFQGNSAPDKSGLPSDRFSAERTGGSVSTLTIQRTQQEDSAVYLCASSSRLTGIPGELFFGEGSRLTVL.

There are a few counts of this clone. The chain recombines TRBV18 with TRBJ2-7; 7 nucleotides line up with TRBD1. CDR1 KGHSH and CDR2 LQKENI come from the germline V gene. The CDR3 is made up of 15 amino acids. J gave up 1 base and V 3 bases, and 6 bases lay outside the gene matches. The CDR3 spells CASSPGETGSYEQYF. The DNA for the CDR3 is TGTGCCAGCTCACCGGGGGAGACAGGGTCCTACGAGCAGTACTTC.

There are a few counts of this clone. The chain has TRBV7-3 and TRBJ2-2; possible D gene TRBD2, 5 bases. With 5 bases removed from V and 6 bases from J, the gap between germline ends came to 13 bases. Germline loops: CDR1 SGHTA, CDR2 FQGTGA. The CDR3 consists of 14 residues. CDR3 sequence: CASSTLASAGELFF. DNA for the CDR3: TGTGCCAGCAGCACCTTAGCGAGCGCCGGGGAGCTGTTTTTT. Combining the CDR3 with reference TRBV7-3 and TRBJ2-2 gives the whole variable domain GAGVSQTPSNKVTEKGKYVELRCDPISGHTALYWYRQSLGQGPEFLIYFQGTGAADDSGLPNDRFFAVRPEGSVSTLKIQRTERGDSAVYLCASSTLASAGELFFGEGSRLTVL.